The clone carrying this T cell receptor beta chain has a single count. Antigen: not known. This specimen belongs to a study of T cell responses to AZD1222 COVID-19 vaccine. There are 10 residues in the CDR3. CDR1 and CDR2 (germline): MNHEY, SVGAGI. Trimming took 8 bases from V and 4 from J, leaving 3 bases between them. Regarding the study as a whole: Just five or six AZD1222 recipients were seropositive at baseline.

Produced via immunoSEQ multiplex PCR; TCRdb's table is partial and in-frame only. Seen here are 99,000 or so clones, 70% to 90% observed once, and the top ten hold around 19%. This receptor was identified in an adult in good health. The chain links TRBV6-5 to TRBJ2-1; no firm D call. Sequenced here: peripheral blood, sampled on day 0 of AZD1222 vaccination. CDR3 in DNA: TGTGCCAGCCAATACAATGAGCAGTTCTTC. Translated, it gives CASQYNEQFF.